This TCR beta chain derives from a study of T-cell memory formation after mild COVID-19. Study-level findings and limits: CD4/CD8 balance characterized clones contracting day 15 to 85, and CD4+ skew characterized later expanders. CD4+ contracting clones lay mainly in CM and EM, CD8+ ones in EMRA.

Germline V CDR1 and CDR2: MNHEY, SVGAGI. The V end lost 6 bases, the J end lost 0 bases, and 9 bases lay between the germline ends. The CDR3 spans 14 residues. Worth noting for this clonotype: As yet, its antigen is unknown.

One entry per CDR3 protein, called by TCRdb with MiXCR from the 5' RACE reads. The sample has just over 350,000 distinct CDR3 sequences, 13% to 15% seen once. The TCR originated in a man younger than 35 who had mild COVID-19 (a few samples of this study predate the infection). Cell type and time point are not known. The V and J genes are TRBV6-5 and TRBJ1-3; D remains unclear. Sequenced input: PBMCs or a T cell subset sorted from them (not recorded which). The CDR3 bases are TGTGCCAGCAGCCGGACCTCCTCTGGAAACACCATATATTTT. Its protein product is CASSRTSSGNTIYF.